This T cell receptor (beta chain) was captured by sequencing in a study of blood T cell repertoires in COVID-19. Per the original data handling: How many nucleated cells were present was estimated from reference gene primer amplification. Sequencing was performed with immunoSEQ multiplex PCR; in TCRdb, only in-frame clones are kept and a portion is missing. V, J and clone size are taken as reported in that table, and D and trimming were inferred from the DNA itself. The table records about 150,000 clones, approximately 79% of them present only once. The CDR3 sequence is 16 residues long. The junction had 8 bases not matched to a gene; V was cut back by 0 bases and J by 8 bases. CDR1 and CDR2 (germline): SGHRS, YFSETQ. Which cohort a participant joined came from the clinical history participants gave.

This sequence joins TRBV5-1 and TRBJ1-2; 12 nucleotides agree with TRBD1. The TCR comes from a man in his fifties or sixties who had recovered from COVID-19. Input material: PBMCs or T cells enriched from blood (not recorded which). Here the CDR3 DNA reads TGCGCCAGCAGCTTGGTCGCCGGGACAGGGGGCCTCGGCTACACCTTC. Its protein product is CASSLVAGTGGLGYTF. Variable domain in full (rest from reference TRBV5-1 and TRBJ1-2): KAGVTQTPRYLIKTRGQQVTLSCSPISGHRSVSWYQQTPGQGLQFLFEYFSETQRNKGNFPGRFSGRQFSNSRSEMNVSTLELGDSALYLCASSLVAGTGGLGYTFGSGTRLTVV.